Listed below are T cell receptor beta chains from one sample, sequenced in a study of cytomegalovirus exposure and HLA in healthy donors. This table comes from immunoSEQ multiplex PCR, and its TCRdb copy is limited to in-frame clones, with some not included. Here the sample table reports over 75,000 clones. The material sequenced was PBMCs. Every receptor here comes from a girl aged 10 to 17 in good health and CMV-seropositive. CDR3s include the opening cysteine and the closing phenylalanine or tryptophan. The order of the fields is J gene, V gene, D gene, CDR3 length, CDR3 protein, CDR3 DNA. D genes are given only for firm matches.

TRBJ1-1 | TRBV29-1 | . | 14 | CSVGFYSMNTEAFF | TGCAGCGTTGGATTTTACTCCATGAACACTGAAGCTTTCTTT
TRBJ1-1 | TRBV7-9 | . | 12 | CASSVSLDTAFF | TGTGCCAGCAGCGTTAGTTTGGACACGGCTTTCTTT
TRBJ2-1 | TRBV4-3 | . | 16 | CASSQVFPTSIDEQFF | TGCGCCAGCAGCCAAGTCTTCCCTACCTCTATAGATGAGCAGTTCTTC
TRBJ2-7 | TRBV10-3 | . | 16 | CAISESAGKSSYEQYF | TGTGCCATCAGTGAGTCGGCGGGCAAGAGCTCCTACGAGCAGTACTTC
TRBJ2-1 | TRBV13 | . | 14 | CASRRGGAHNEQFF | TGTGCCAGCAGGCGAGGGGGGGCCCACAATGAGCAGTTCTTC
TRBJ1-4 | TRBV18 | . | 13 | CASSQDRNEKLFF | TGTGCCAGCTCACAGGACAGAAATGAAAAACTGTTTTTT
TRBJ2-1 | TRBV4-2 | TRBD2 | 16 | CASSRYPSGGHNEQFF | TGTGCCAGCAGCCGGTATCCTAGCGGGGGCCACAATGAGCAGTTCTTC
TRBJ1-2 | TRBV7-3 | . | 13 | CASSPTGYDGYTF | TGTGCCAGCAGCCCAACAGGGTATGATGGCTACACCTTC
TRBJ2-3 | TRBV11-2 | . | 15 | CASSLSTVSTDTQYF | TGTGCCAGCAGCTTAAGCACTGTGAGCACAGATACGCAGTATTTT
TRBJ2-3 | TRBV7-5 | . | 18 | CVRSLVSVKQRGADTQYF | TGTGTCAGAAGCTTAGTCTCCGTAAAGCAGCGGGGGGCGGATACGCAGTATTTT
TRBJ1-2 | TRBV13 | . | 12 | CASSTGFYGYTF | TGTGCCAGCAGCACGGGATTCTATGGCTACACCTTC
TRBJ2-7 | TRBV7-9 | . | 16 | CASTTDTGTSSYEQYF | TGTGCCAGCACGACCGACACCGGGACAAGCTCCTACGAGCAGTACTTC
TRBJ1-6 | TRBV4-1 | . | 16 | CASSQDTDPRVSPLHF | TGCGCCAGCAGCCAAGATACGGATCCACGGGTTTCACCCCTCCACTTT
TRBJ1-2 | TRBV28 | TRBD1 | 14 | CASTETGWDYGYTF | TGTGCCAGCACCGAGACAGGGTGGGACTATGGCTACACCTTC
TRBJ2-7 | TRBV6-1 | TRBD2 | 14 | CASSGASGFYEQYF | TGTGCCAGCAGTGGGGCTAGCGGTTTCTACGAGCAGTACTTC
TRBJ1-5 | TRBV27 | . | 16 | CASSAQRASTDQPQHF | TGTGCCAGCAGTGCCCAGCGGGCGAGTACTGATCAGCCCCAGCATTTT
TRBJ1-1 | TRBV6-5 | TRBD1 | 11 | CASRDTGGTFF | TGTGCCAGCAGAGATACAGGGGGGACTTTCTTT
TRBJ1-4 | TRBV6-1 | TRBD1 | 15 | CASSGRQGLGEKLFF | TGTGCCAGCAGTGGCAGACAGGGCTTGGGTGAAAAACTGTTTTTT
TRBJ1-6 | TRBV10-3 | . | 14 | CAISDLQGNSPLHF | TGTGCCATCAGTGACTTACAGGGAAATTCACCCCTCCACTTT
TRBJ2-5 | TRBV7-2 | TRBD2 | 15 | CASRLPGGRGETQYF | TGTGCCAGCAGATTGCCGGGGGGGCGGGGAGAGACCCAGTACTTC
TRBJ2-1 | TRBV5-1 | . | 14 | CASSPGVALNEQFF | TGCGCCAGCAGCCCGGGGGTAGCTTTGAATGAGCAGTTCTTC
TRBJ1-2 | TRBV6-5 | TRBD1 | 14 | CASAGGTRAYGYTF | TGTGCCAGCGCAGGGGGGACCCGCGCCTATGGCTACACCTTC
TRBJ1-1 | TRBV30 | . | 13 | CASTGMRNTEAFF | TGTGCCTCCACAGGGATGAGGAACACTGAAGCTTTCTTT
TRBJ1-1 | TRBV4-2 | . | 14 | CASSLGVGNTEAFF | TGTGCCAGCAGCCTAGGGGTTGGGAACACTGAAGCTTTCTTT
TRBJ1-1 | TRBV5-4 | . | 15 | CASSFVFRGRTEAFF | TGTGCCAGCAGCTTCGTTTTCAGGGGAAGAACTGAAGCTTTCTTT
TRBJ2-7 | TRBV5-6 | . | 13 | CASSFSGSYEQYF | TGTGCCAGCAGCTTTTCGGGTTCCTACGAGCAGTACTTC
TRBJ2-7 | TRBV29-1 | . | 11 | CSVGAGIEQYF | .
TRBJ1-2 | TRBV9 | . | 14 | CASSAGGANYGYTF | TGTGCCAGCAGCGCGGGAGGAGCTAACTATGGCTACACCTTC
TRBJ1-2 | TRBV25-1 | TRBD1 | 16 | CASSEGQGAALYGYTF | TGTGCCAGCAGTGAAGGGCAGGGGGCTGCCCTCTATGGCTACACCTTC
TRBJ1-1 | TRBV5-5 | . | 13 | CASSPDNSRVAFF | TGTGCCAGCAGCCCCGACAATTCGCGGGTAGCTTTCTTT
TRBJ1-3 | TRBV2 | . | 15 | CASSEPTLAGNTIYF | TGTGCCAGCAGTGAACCCACACTAGCTGGAAACACCATATATTTT
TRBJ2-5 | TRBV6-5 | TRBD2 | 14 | CASRIAGGPETQYF | TGTGCCAGCAGAATAGCGGGGGGGCCGGAGACCCAGTACTTC
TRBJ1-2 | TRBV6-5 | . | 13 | CASSYSGVGGYTF | TGTGCCAGCAGTTACTCAGGGGTGGGCGGCTACACCTTC
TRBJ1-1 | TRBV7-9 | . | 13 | CASSLTAAAEAFF | TGTGCCAGCAGCTTAACGGCGGCAGCTGAAGCTTTCTTT
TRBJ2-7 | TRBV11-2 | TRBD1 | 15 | CASSLADRGFEEQYF | TGTGCCAGCAGCTTAGCGGACAGGGGTTTTGAAGAGCAGTACTTC
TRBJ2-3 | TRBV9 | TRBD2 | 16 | CASSPILAGVPDTQYF | TGTGCCAGCAGCCCTATACTAGCGGGGGTTCCAGATACGCAGTATTTT
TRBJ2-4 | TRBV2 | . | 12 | CASSAAKNIQYF | TGTGCCAGCAGTGCGGCCAAAAACATTCAGTACTTC
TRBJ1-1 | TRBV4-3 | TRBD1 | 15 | CASSQEDQGASRAFF | TGCGCCAGCAGCCAAGAAGATCAGGGGGCAAGCCGAGCTTTCTTT
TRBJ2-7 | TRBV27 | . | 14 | CASSLSRAGYEQYF | TGTGCCAGCAGTTTATCGAGGGCTGGCTACGAGCAGTACTTC
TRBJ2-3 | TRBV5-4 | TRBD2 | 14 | CASTLGGYTDTQYF | TGTGCCAGCACACTGGGGGGGTACACAGATACGCAGTATTTT
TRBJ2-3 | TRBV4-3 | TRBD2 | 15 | CASSQVWGGADTQYF | TGCGCCAGCAGCCAAGTCTGGGGGGGAGCAGATACGCAGTATTTT
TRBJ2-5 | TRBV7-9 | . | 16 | CASSPRAGEKWRTQYF | TGTGCCAGCAGCCCACGCGCAGGGGAGAAGTGGAGAACCCAGTACTTC
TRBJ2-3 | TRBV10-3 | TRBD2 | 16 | CAISDPGTRTADTQYF | TGTGCCATCAGTGACCCCGGGACTAGGACGGCAGATACGCAGTATTTT
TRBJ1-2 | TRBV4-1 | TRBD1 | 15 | CASSQSPGTGYGYTF | TGCGCCAGCAGCCAAAGTCCCGGGACAGGGTATGGCTACACCTTC
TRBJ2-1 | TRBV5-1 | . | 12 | CASTTDGYEQFF | TGCGCCAGCACGACAGATGGCTATGAGCAGTTCTTC
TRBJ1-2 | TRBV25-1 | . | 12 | CASSEYGYGYTF | TGTGCCAGCAGTGAATACGGCTATGGCTACACCTTC
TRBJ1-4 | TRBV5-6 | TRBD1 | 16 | CASSIKPGQGEEKLFF | TGTGCCAGCAGCATAAAGCCAGGACAGGGGGAGGAAAAACTGTTTTTT
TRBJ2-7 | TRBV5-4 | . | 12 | CASSLNAYEQYF | TGTGCCAGCAGCCTTAATGCCTACGAGCAGTACTTC
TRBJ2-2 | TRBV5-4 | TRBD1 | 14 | CASSLDRGAGELFF | TGTGCCAGCAGCTTGGACAGGGGTGCCGGGGAGCTGTTTTTT
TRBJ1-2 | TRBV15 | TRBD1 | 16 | CATSFGTEKTNYGYTF | TGTGCCACCAGCTTCGGGACAGAGAAAACTAACTATGGCTACACCTTC